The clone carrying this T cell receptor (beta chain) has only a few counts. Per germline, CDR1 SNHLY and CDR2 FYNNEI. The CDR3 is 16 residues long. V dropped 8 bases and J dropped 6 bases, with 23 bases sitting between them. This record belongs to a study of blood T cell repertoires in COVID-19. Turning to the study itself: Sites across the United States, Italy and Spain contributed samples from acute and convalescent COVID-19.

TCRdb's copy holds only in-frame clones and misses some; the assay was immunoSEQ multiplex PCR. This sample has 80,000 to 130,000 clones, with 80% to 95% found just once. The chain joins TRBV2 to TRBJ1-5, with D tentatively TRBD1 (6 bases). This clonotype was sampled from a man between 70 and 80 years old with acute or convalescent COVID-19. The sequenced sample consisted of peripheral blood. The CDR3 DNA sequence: TGTGCCAGCTGGAACAAAGAAGACAGGTCGAGTCAGCCCCAGCATTTT. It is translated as CASWNKEDRSSQPQHF.